This record covers a single T cell receptor beta chain. Germline CDR1 is SGHVS and CDR2 is FNYEAQ. V lost 1 base and J 5 bases, leaving 18 bases between the germline ends. The CDR3 extends over 17 amino acids. This entry comes from a study of blood T cell repertoires in COVID-19. Study details: COVID-19 samples from acute and convalescent phases originated in the United States, Italy and Spain. Nucleic acid was either cDNA or gDNA, and it came from T cells, B-cell-depleted T cells, or PBMCs.

Study processing details: From reference gene primer amplification, estimates of nucleated cell counts were derived. Assay used: immunoSEQ multiplex PCR; TCRdb lists only in-frame clones, some missing. The V and J calls and clone size were taken over from that table, and D and trimming were inferred from the DNA. The table includes around 270,000 clones, 80% to 85% detected once. The chain recombines TRBV7-6 with TRBJ2-1, with a possible D match to TRBD1 (6 bases). The TCR was taken from a man between 60 and 75 years old with acute or convalescent COVID-19. Sequencing input: peripheral blood. CDR3: CASSLGRGRMGHNEQFF. The CDR3 bases are TGTGCCAGCAGCTTAGGCAGGGGACGAATGGGCCACAATGAGCAGTTCTTC.